This TCR beta chain is from a study of cytomegalovirus exposure and HLA in healthy donors. Study results and caveats: Because they were indistinguishable, some V segments, including TRBV6-2 and TRBV6-3, were excluded. Accurate HLA-A and HLA-B prediction from TCR beta sequences was reported for most subjects. Earlier analysis found most TCR beta V segments productive about 87% or about 30% of the time. There was a cluster of highly shared sequence variants that was likely a sequencing artifact.

The PCR employed 60 Vbeta primers together with 13 Jbeta primers. Profiled with immunoSEQ multiplex PCR; TCRdb holds only in-frame clones, not every one. Of under 200,000 clones listed, around 82% were seen once; the top ten hold more than 5.5%. After removal of 3 bases from V and 3 bases from J, the junction contained 7 bases not matched to a gene. CDR3 length: 15 amino acids. Germline assignment: CDR1 PRHDT and CDR2 FYEKMQ (reference sequence). Only a few counts were recorded for this clone. The antigen is unknown. V usage is TRBV13 and J usage is TRBJ2-5, with 7 bases identical to TRBD2. Specimen: PBMCs. This clonotype was obtained from a man aged 35-49 years in good health and CMV-seronegative. The CDR3: CASSLFRTREETQYF. The CDR3 DNA is TGTGCCAGCAGCTTGTTTCGGACTAGAGAAGAGACCCAGTACTTC. Drawing the rest from reference TRBV13 and TRBJ2-5, the complete variable domain is AAGVIQSPRHLIKEKRETATLKCYPIPRHDTVYWYQQGPGQDPQFLISFYEKMQSDKGSIPDRFSAQQFSDYHSELNMSSLELGDSALYFCASSLFRTREETQYFGPGTRLLVL.